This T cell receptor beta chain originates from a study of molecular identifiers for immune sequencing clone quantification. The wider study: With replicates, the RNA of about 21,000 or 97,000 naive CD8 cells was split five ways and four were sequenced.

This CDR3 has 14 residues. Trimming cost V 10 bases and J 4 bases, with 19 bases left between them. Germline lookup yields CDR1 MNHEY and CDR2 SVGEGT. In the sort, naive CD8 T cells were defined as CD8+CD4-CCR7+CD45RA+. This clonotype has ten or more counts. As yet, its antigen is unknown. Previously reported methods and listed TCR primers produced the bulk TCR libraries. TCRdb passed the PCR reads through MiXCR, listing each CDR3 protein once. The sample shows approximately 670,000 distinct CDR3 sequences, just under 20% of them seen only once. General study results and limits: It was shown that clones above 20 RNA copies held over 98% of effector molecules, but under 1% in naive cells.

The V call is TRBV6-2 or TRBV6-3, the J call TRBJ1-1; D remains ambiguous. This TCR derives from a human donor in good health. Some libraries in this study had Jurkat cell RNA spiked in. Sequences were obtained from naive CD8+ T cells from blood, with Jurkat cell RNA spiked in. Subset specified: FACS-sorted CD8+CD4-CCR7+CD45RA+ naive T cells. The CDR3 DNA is TGTGCCACAGTACGCCGAAATGATGGCACTGAAGCTTTCTTT. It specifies CATVRRNDGTEAFF.